The source of this T cell receptor beta chain is a study of beta chain features in type 1 diabetes. Points from the study as a whole: In type 1 diabetes patients, VDJ junctions had fewer insertions; deletions at these junctions were more frequent. TCRB CDR3s from Type 1 diabetes patients were moderately but significantly shorter in all four CD4+ subsets.

Worth noting for this clone: Its specificity is unknown.

Trimming at V came to 4 bases and at J to 2 bases, leaving 7 bases not matched to a gene. Germline CDR1 and CDR2: SGHRS and YFSETQ. The CDR3 extends over 17 amino acids. The whole isolated RNA underwent reverse transcription, so sequencing captured expressed TCRB transcripts. The repertoire was sequenced with immunoSEQ multiplex PCR; TCRdb's copy has only in-frame clones and lacks some. The sample has roughly 50,000 clones, around 40% seen once. J is TRBJ2-1 and V is TRBV5-1; the match to TRBD2 covers 12 bases. The sequenced sample consisted of stem cell memory CD4+ T cells from blood. The sequence was collected from a man younger than 45 with type 1 diabetes. CDR3 in amino acids: CASSQTSGSSTYNEQFF. The DNA for the CDR3 is TGCGCCAGCAGCCAGACTAGCGGGAGTTCCACCTACAATGAGCAGTTCTTC.